The rows below give T cell receptor beta chains drawn from one sample of a study of T cells expressing NK-cell markers. TCRdb reworked the 5' RACE reads into one entry per CDR3 protein, no DNA. Its listing shows about 150,000 distinct CDR3 sequences. Sequencing used blood T cells: a sorted CD56 or NKG2C T cell subset, CD4+ or CD8+ T cells, or bulk PBMC T cells (not recorded which). The receptor set was obtained from a woman aged 45-60 years in good health. CDR3s include the opening cysteine and the closing phenylalanine or tryptophan.

>TRBJ2-7|TRBV15|14
CATSREAGWDEQYF
>TRBJ2-3|TRBV7-3|12
CASSKQGDTQYF
>TRBJ1-5|TRBV4-1|16
CASSQDRQVLNQPQHF
>TRBJ1-1|TRBV6-1|15
CASSEAWRGRTEAFF
>TRBJ2-7|TRBV29-1|13
CSVEDGDGYEQYF
>TRBJ2-5|TRBV7-9|15
CASTDPGQGRETQYF
>TRBJ2-1|TRBV4-1|15
CASSQDPGIGNEQFF
>TRBJ2-1|TRBV27|13
CASSLSSTNEQFF
>TRBJ2-1|TRBV20-1|16
CSARDVGGSSYNEQFF
>TRBJ2-2|TRBV7-9|14
CASSPLPGTGELFF
>TRBJ2-1|TRBV24-1|13
CATSGSSYNEQFF
>TRBJ2-2|TRBV20-1|15
CSARDRRGRTGELFF
>TRBJ1-3|TRBV24-1|14
CATSEEGAGNTIYF
>TRBJ1-3|TRBV5-8|14
CASSPPDSGNTIYF
>TRBJ2-7|TRBV20-1|14
CSARAHSSDYEQYF
>TRBJ2-7|TRBV4-2|14
CASSQRLEDYEQYF
>TRBJ1-2|TRBV5-5|14
CASSGTLGDYGYTF
>TRBJ1-1|TRBV29-1|15
CSVPVGTGAEVSAFF
>TRBJ2-7|TRBV3-1|13
CASSRVGWSEQYF
>TRBJ2-7|TRBV4-2|16
CASSQDMAEFSYEQYF
>TRBJ2-5|TRBV10-3|16
CAISESLGGSRETQYF
>TRBJ2-3|TRBV20-1|17
CSARDGAQAGSTDTQYF
>TRBJ2-2|TRBV5-1|17
CASSPLGGRGETGELFF
>TRBJ1-2|TRBV7-3|16
CASSYIRGRDRAFYTF
>TRBJ2-7|TRBV5-1|16
CASSLRQAQYSYEQYF
>TRBJ2-7|TRBV11-1|15
CASSLGYSQGTEQYF
>TRBJ2-1|TRBV30|14
CAWSVLQDYNEQFF
>TRBJ1-1|TRBV27|15
CASSLKGTKNTEAFF
>TRBJ2-7|TRBV4-1|16
CASSQATGDTSYEQYF
>TRBJ1-1|TRBV7-2|13
CASSPGGNTEAFF
>TRBJ2-1|TRBV7-8|15
CASTTMARGFNEQFF
>TRBJ2-1|TRBV4-1|14
CASSQATGSNEQFF
>TRBJ2-1|TRBV2|16
CASSEAGTSAYNEQFF
>TRBJ1-1|TRBV15|15
CATSRDRGAGDGAFF
>TRBJ1-2|TRBV5-1|17
CASSLSGPVPPYYGYTF
>TRBJ2-5|TRBV20-1|21
CSARAPISPGTSGRFQETQYF
>TRBJ2-3|TRBV12-3/TRBV12-4|13
CASLGEFTDTQYF
>TRBJ2-1|TRBV7-8|19
CASSLRTEINRGGYNEQFF
>TRBJ2-5|TRBV27|14
CASQGAPRTETQYF
>TRBJ2-2|TRBV19|15
CASSRWERDTGELFF
>TRBJ2-5|TRBV24-1|16
CATSEGWGRELETQYF
>TRBJ2-3|TRBV27|15
CASSSLRGGTDTQYF
>TRBJ2-1|TRBV27|15
CASSATSGRAREQFF
>TRBJ2-1|TRBV11-2|14
CASSLEGSPNEQFF
>TRBJ1-1|TRBV5-1|12
CASSITGDEAFF
>TRBJ1-5|TRBV27|14
CASSPQGDNQPQHF
>TRBJ2-1|TRBV18|13
CASSPGTNNEQFF
>TRBJ2-3|TRBV10-2|15
CASSDYSGGPDTQYF
>TRBJ2-3|TRBV6-1|14
CASMGREATDTQYF
>TRBJ2-2|TRBV12-3/TRBV12-4|14
CASYGTSNTGELFF
>TRBJ2-5|TRBV5-1|13
CASTAWEQETQYF
>TRBJ2-5|TRBV12-3/TRBV12-4|14
CASIGAGQGETQYF
>TRBJ2-1|TRBV7-3|14
CASSPNLNFAEQFF